The 18 T cell receptor beta chains reported below all come from one sample, sequenced in a study of early T cells in non-severe SARS-CoV-2 infection. From the 5' RACE reads, TCRdb called clonotypes with MiXCR, one entry per CDR3 protein. The sample has about 64,000 distinct CDR3 sequences, less than 20% seen once. Material: whole blood, obtained at baseline. These receptors all stem from an adult who was a healthcare worker with PCR-confirmed SARS-CoV-2 infection or an uninfected control (not recorded which).

This clonotype was seen a few times. The chain joins TRBV5-6 to TRBJ2-5, with TRBD2 identical over 11 bases. J lost 0 bases, V lost 1 base, and 8 bases had no gene match. The CDR3 is 18 residues long. Germline values: CDR1 SGHDT, CDR2 YYEEEE. This chain's CDR3 is CASSLMASGGPDQETQYF. In nucleotides, the CDR3 is TGTGCCAGCAGCTTGATGGCTAGCGGGGGGCCAGACCAAGAGACCCAGTACTTC.

This clonotype has ten or more counts. V usage is TRBV29-1 and J usage is TRBJ1-1; TRBD1 is a possible D gene (5 bases). Germline CDR1 SQVTM, CDR2 ANQGSEA. V lost 1 base, J lost 1 base, and 7 bases lay in between. CDR3 size: 13 residues. The DNA of the CDR3 is TGCAGCGTTGAAGGACAGACGAACACTGAAGCTTTCTTT. Amino acids: CSVEGQTNTEAFF.

The chain links TRBV28 to TRBJ1-1, with no clear D. Deletions cut 5 bases from V and 2 bases from J, with 12 bases between. CDR1 is MDHEN, CDR2 SYDVKM, per germline. This CDR3 has 14 amino acids. This chain's CDR3 is CASSQIRVNTEAFF. For the CDR3, the DNA is TGTGCCAGCAGTCAGATTCGGGTTAACACTGAAGCTTTCTTT.

This clonotype was observed a few times. V and J are TRBV7-9 and TRBJ2-3; 16 nucleotides line up with TRBD2. After removal of 5 bases from V and 3 bases from J, the junction contained 14 bases not matched to a gene. There are 20 residues in the CDR3. Germline CDR1 and CDR2: SEHNR and FQNEAQ (reference sequence). For the CDR3, the DNA is TGTGCCAGCAGCCCACCCCCGGGACTAGCGGGAGGGCTTACGACAGATACGCAGTATTTT. Its translation: CASSPPPGLAGGLTTDTQYF. Based on the CDR3 plus reference TRBV7-9 and TRBJ2-3, the full variable domain is DTGVSQNPRHKITKRGQNVTFRCDPISEHNRLYWYRQTLGQGPEFLTYFQNEAQLEKSRLLSDRFSAERPKGSFSTLEIQRTEQGDSAMYLCASSPPPGLAGGLTTDTQYFGPGTRLTVL.

This clonotype was observed a few times. This chain connects TRBV4-2 to TRBJ1-6; D unresolved. Trimming cost V 1 base and J 7 bases, with 11 bases left between them. This CDR3 has 15 amino acids. The V gene's germline CDR1 is LGHNA and CDR2 YNFKEQ. The CDR3 is CASSQGRARNSPLHF. The CDR3 DNA sequence: TGTGCCAGCAGCCAAGGTCGGGCTCGGAATTCACCCCTCCACTTT.

This clonotype was seen more than once but under ten times. The CDR3 coding sequence is TGTGCCAGCAGTGAAAGACAGATTAGCACAGATACGCAGTATTTT. Translation: CASSERQISTDTQYF. The V and J genes are TRBV2 and TRBJ2-3, with D maybe TRBD1 (5 bases). Trimming cost V 2 bases and J 0 bases, with 9 bases left between them. CDR1 is SNHLY, CDR2 FYNNEI, per germline. This CDR3 contains 15 residues.

This clonotype appeared many times. The rearrangement links TRBV5-6 to TRBJ2-7; weak D call: TRBD2 (6 bases). The V end lost 3 bases, the J end lost 7 bases, and 11 bases lay between the germline ends. The CDR3 totals 12 residues. Germline-derived CDR1 and CDR2 are SGHDT and YYEEEE. Here the CDR3 DNA reads TGTGCCAGCAGCTCCATGGGACTGGAGCAGTACTTC. Translating it yields CASSSMGLEQYF.

This clonotype turned up a few times. The rearrangement joins TRBV5-4 to TRBJ2-2; 7 bases are a match to TRBD1. This CDR3 has 16 amino acids. With V trimmed by 3 bases and J by 0 bases, 5 bases remained unmatched. Germline V gene sequence: CDR1 SGHNT, CDR2 YYREEE (reference sequence). This CDR3 reads CASSSMDRSNTGELFF. The CDR3 bases are TGTGCCAGCAGCTCCATGGACAGGTCGAACACCGGGGAGCTGTTTTTT.

This chain joins TRBV25-1 and TRBJ2-5, with 9 bases identical to TRBD2. In germline, CDR1 is MGHDK, CDR2 SYGVNS. The CDR3 covers 16 residues. J was trimmed by 4 bases and V by 1 base; bases with no gene match: 7. The DNA for the CDR3 is TGTGCCAGCAGTGAATCGACTAGCGGAAGGCGAGAGACCCAGTACTTC. This gives the protein CASSESTSGRRETQYF.

This chain connects TRBV2 to TRBJ2-1; a weak D match, TRBD1 (6 bases). The CDR3 is made up of 15 amino acids. The V gene lost 5 bases and the J gene lost 4 bases, with 15 bases spanning the gap. CDR1 is SNHLY, CDR2 FYNNEI, per germline. The CDR3 sequence is CASSTGSPWYNEQFF. CDR3 DNA sequence: TGTGCCAGCAGTACAGGGTCCCCTTGGTACAATGAGCAGTTCTTC.

This chain connects TRBV28 to TRBJ2-7; D uncertain. This CDR3 comprises 12 residues. Germline values: CDR1 MDHEN, CDR2 SYDVKM. Trimming removed 7 bases at V and 2 bases at J, with 9 bases between. CDR3 in amino acids: CASTHKAYEQYF. Here the CDR3 DNA reads TGTGCCAGCACCCACAAAGCCTACGAGCAGTACTTC.

This chain joins TRBV19 and TRBJ2-2; D is perhaps TRBD1 (6 bases). This CDR3 region has 15 residues. Trimming shortened V by 5 bases and J by 3 bases, and 13 bases separated the two germline ends. Germline V gene lookup returns CDR1 LNHDA and CDR2 SQIVND (reference sequence). This CDR3 is CASSPRRGDTGELFF. In DNA form, the CDR3 reads TGTGCCAGTAGTCCTCGCAGGGGCGACACCGGGGAGCTGTTTTTT.

V and J are TRBV6-6 and TRBJ2-1; the D is unclear. This CDR3 comprises 11 residues. V was cut by 2 bases and J by 6 bases, with 2 bases left in between. CDR1 and CDR2 from the germline V gene are MNHNY and SVGAGI (reference sequence). The CDR3 protein is CASSYGNEQFF. The CDR3, as DNA: TGTGCCAGCAGTTACGGCAATGAGCAGTTCTTC.

J is TRBJ2-5 and V is TRBV6-5; D possibly matches TRBD1 or TRBD2 (6 bases each). The CDR3 is 13 residues long. Per germline, CDR1 MNHEY and CDR2 SVGAGI. Deletions cut 7 bases from V and 4 bases from J, with 13 bases between. Written as DNA, the CDR3 is TGTGCCAGCATCAAAAGGGGGGCAGAGACCCAGTACTTC. It specifies CASIKRGAETQYF.

The table lists this clonotype with a few counts. The chain uses TRBV6-2 or TRBV6-3 and TRBJ2-5; TRBD2 matches at 13 bases. The germline V gene has CDR1 MNHEY and CDR2 SVGEGT. The trim removed 5 bases at V and 4 bases at J, leaving 7 bases unmatched. CDR3 length equals 16 residues. This CDR3 reads CASSPLAGGPRETQYF. The CDR3 DNA is TGTGCCAGCAGTCCACTAGCGGGAGGGCCGAGAGAGACCCAGTACTTC.

The genes are TRBV5-6 and TRBJ2-5; 8 nucleotides align to TRBD2. Germline CDR1 and CDR2: SGHDT and YYEEEE. Trimming took 0 bases from V and 1 from J; bases not matched to a gene: 2. The CDR3 totals 15 residues. The DNA for the CDR3 is TGTGCCAGCAGCTTGGGCGGGGGGCTCCAAGAGACCCAGTACTTC. Translated: CASSLGGGLQETQYF.

The rearrangement joins TRBV6-2 or TRBV6-3 to TRBJ1-1; the D gene is possibly TRBD1 (5 bases). CDR1 is MNHEY and CDR2 is SVGEGT in the germline V gene. This CDR3 is built from 13 residues. V was cut by 6 bases and J by 11 bases, with 19 bases left in between. CDR3 amino acids: CASRTNSGRRAFF. CDR3 nucleotides: TGTGCCAGCAGAACTAACTCGGGACGACGGGCTTTCTTT.

This chain links TRBV10-3 with TRBJ2-3; TRBD1 matches 8 bases. Per germline, CDR1 ENHRY and CDR2 SYGVKD. This CDR3 contains 15 residues. Losses at the gene ends were 6 bases for V and 4 bases for J; bases not matched to a gene: 9. The CDR3 DNA is TGTGCCATCAGCTCCGGGACAGGCCAAGCAGATACGCAGTATTTT. It codes for CAISSGTGQADTQYF.